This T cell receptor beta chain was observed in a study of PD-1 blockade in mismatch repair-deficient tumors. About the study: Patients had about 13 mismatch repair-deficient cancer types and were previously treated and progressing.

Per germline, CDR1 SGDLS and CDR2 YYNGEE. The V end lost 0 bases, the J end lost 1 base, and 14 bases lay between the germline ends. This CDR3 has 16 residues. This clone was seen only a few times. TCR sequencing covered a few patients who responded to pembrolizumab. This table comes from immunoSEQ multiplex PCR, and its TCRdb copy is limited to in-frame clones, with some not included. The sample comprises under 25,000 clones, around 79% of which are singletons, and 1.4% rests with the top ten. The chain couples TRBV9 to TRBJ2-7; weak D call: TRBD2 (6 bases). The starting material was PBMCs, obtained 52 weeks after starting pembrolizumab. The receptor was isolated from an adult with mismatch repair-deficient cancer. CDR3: CASSVASLAPSYEQYF. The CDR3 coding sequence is TGTGCCAGCAGCGTAGCTAGCCTAGCGCCATCCTACGAGCAGTACTTC.